This T cell receptor (beta chain) was documented in a study of technical replicates of blood from several donors. This clone was counted a single time. TCRdb keeps only in-frame clones here, not all; method: immunoSEQ multiplex PCR. The data contain some 87,000 clones, 96% of them seen just once; the ten biggest clones take up around 0.31%. The CDR3 extends over 14 amino acids. With 8 bases removed from V and 8 bases from J, the gap between germline ends came to 18 bases. Germline V gives CDR1 SEHNR, CDR2 FQNEAQ (reference sequence). The sequence derives from a human donor in good health. This chain links TRBV7-9 with TRBJ2-2, with TRBD1 as a possible D gene (6 bases). Sequenced input: T cells isolated from PBMCs. Here the CDR3 DNA reads TGTGCCAGCTTAGACCCACAGGGCGTGGGGGAGCTGTTTTTT. It translates to CASLDPQGVGELFF.